The 10 T cell receptor beta chains given below trace back to one sample, sequenced in a study of OX40 agonist ivuxolimab in advanced cancers. Method: immunoSEQ multiplex PCR; TCRdb's copy keeps in-frame clones and lacks some. Among fewer than 25,000 clones listed, about 83% were seen once. The source was CD4+ or CD8+ T cells sorted from blood, collected in a trial of the OX40 agonist ivuxolimab. These receptor sequences come from an adult with an advanced solid tumor such as melanoma, head and neck, liver or kidney cancer.

The chain combines TRBV11-2 with TRBJ2-1; D remains unclear. In germline, CDR1 is SGHAT, CDR2 FQNNGV. The CDR3 runs to 11 residues. Trimming removed 1 base at V and 9 bases at J, with 4 bases between. The CDR3 DNA sequence: TGTGCCAGCAGCTTAGGGGCTGAGCAGTTCTTC. Its protein product is CASSLGAEQFF.

The CDR3 region is CASSSHPTNTEAFF. The CDR3 DNA sequence: TGCGCCAGCAGCTCCCACCCCACGAACACTGAAGCTTTCTTT. The chain couples TRBV5-1 to TRBJ1-1; no reliable D call. V lost 3 bases, J lost 1 base, and 10 bases lay in between. The germline gives CDR1 SGHRS, CDR2 YFSETQ. There are 14 residues in the CDR3.

The chain recombines TRBV4-2 with TRBJ1-2, with 8 bases that match TRBD1. The CDR3 contains 14 residues. From germline, CDR1 is LGHNA and CDR2 YNFKEQ. V gave up 4 bases and J gave up 4 bases; unmatched junction bases: 5. The CDR3 sequence is CASSPGTGLYGYTF. CDR3 in DNA: TGTGCCAGCAGCCCCGGGACAGGTCTCTATGGCTACACCTTC.

This sequence joins TRBV27 and TRBJ1-1; 7 bases are shared with TRBD1. This CDR3 has 15 residues. Per germline, CDR1 MNHEY and CDR2 SMNVEV (reference sequence). J gave up 1 base and V 5 bases, and 7 bases lay outside the gene matches. The CDR3: CASSGPGQRNTEAFF. The CDR3 DNA sequence: TGTGCCAGCAGTGGACCGGGACAGAGGAACACTGAAGCTTTCTTT.

The CDR3 loop reads CASSQDRLGEQFF. DNA for the CDR3: TGTGCCAGCAGCCAAGACAGGCTAGGTGAGCAGTTCTTC. V is TRBV14 and J is TRBJ2-1; D is unclear. The CDR3 loop spans 13 amino acids. Germline V lookup: CDR1 SGHDN, CDR2 FVKESK. V was shortened by 0 bases and J by 9 bases, with 9 bases between the two germline ends.

This clone was observed once. The chain combines TRBV13 with TRBJ1-5, with D perhaps matching TRBD1 (5 bases). V was pared by 6 bases and J by 6 bases, with 15 bases between. Per the germline V gene, CDR1 is PRHDT and CDR2 is FYEKMQ (reference sequence). There are 14 residues in the CDR3. DNA for the CDR3: TGTGCCAGCAGTCAGCAGGGTTGGGGTCAGCCCCAGCATTTT. It translates to CASSQQGWGQPQHF.

A few counts support this clone. The chain is built from TRBV7-9 and TRBJ1-1; TRBD1 agrees at 7 bases. V lost 5 bases and J lost 6; bases outside the gene matches: 3. CDR3 size: 12 residues. Per the germline V gene, CDR1 is SEHNR and CDR2 is FQNEAQ (reference sequence). The CDR3 nucleotides are TGTGCCAGCAGCCCCACAGGGGCTGAAGCTTTCTTT. It translates to CASSPTGAEAFF.

The chain carries TRBV9 and TRBJ2-3; 11 bases line up with TRBD2. Germline V gene data show CDR1 as SGDLS and CDR2 as YYNGEE. CDR3 length equals 15 residues. Unmatched junction bases numbered 5, after V lost 6 bases and J lost 2 bases. The CDR3 DNA reads as TGTGCCAGCACCTTAGCGGGGGGGATCACAGATACGCAGTATTTT. It codes for CASTLAGGITDTQYF.

The genes are TRBV5-1 and TRBJ2-7; TRBD1 matches at 7 bases. The CDR3 consists of 13 residues. The V segment lost 7 bases and the J segment 2 bases; nucleotides outside the gene matches: 6. CDR1 and CDR2 from the germline V gene are SGHRS and YFSETQ. CDR3 in amino acids: CASAGGGPYEQYF. DNA of the CDR3: TGCGCCAGCGCAGGGGGTGGGCCCTACGAGCAGTACTTC. The complete variable domain, with remaining parts taken from reference TRBV5-1 and TRBJ2-7, reads KAGVTQTPRYLIKTRGQQVTLSCSPISGHRSVSWYQQTPGQGLQFLFEYFSETQRNKGNFPGRFSGRQFSNSRSEMNVSTLELGDSALYLCASAGGGPYEQYFGPGTRLTVT.

The genes are TRBV15 and TRBJ2-7; D is unresolved. V lost 0 bases and J 5 bases, leaving 8 bases between the germline ends. This CDR3 is 13 amino acids long. Germline V lookup: CDR1 LNHNV, CDR2 YYDKDF (reference sequence). CDR3 loop: CATSRETWDEQYF. As DNA, the CDR3 is TGTGCCACCAGCAGAGAGACTTGGGACGAGCAGTACTTC.